Listed below are T cell receptor beta chains from one sample, sequenced in a study of shared clonotypes between healthy human individuals. Repertoires were generated with immunoSEQ multiplex PCR, while TCRdb's copy carries only in-frame clones and drops some. The sample includes fewer than 350,000 clones, around 87% of them seen just once. Material: memory CD8+ T cells sorted from blood. The source of these receptors is a man aged 18 to 30 in good health. Each CDR3 is given with its conserved first and last residue. The order of the fields is CDR3 DNA, CDR3 protein, D gene, J gene, clone size, V gene. A D gene is named only where the DNA matches it firmly. Expanded clones get a size class; other rows say once, few or many, or leave the size out.

CDR3nt: TGTGCCAGCAGCTTAGCGGGGCCAGGGGGCTATGGCTACACCTTC
CDR3aa: CASSLAGPGGYGYTF
d_gene: TRBD1
j_gene: TRBJ1-2
abundance: -
v_gene: TRBV7-2

CDR3nt: TGCGCCAGCGCGAGAGTAGCGGGATTCGGGGAGACCCAGTACTTC
CDR3aa: CASARVAGFGETQYF
d_gene: TRBD2
j_gene: TRBJ2-5
abundance: -
v_gene: TRBV4-1

CDR3nt: TGTGCCAGCAGTTTAGGGACAGGGTACCAAGAGACCCAGTACTTC
CDR3aa: CASSLGTGYQETQYF
d_gene: TRBD1
j_gene: TRBJ2-5
abundance: -
v_gene: TRBV28

CDR3nt: TGTGCCAGCAGTTACAGCAAAAACTATGGCTACACCTTC
CDR3aa: CASSYSKNYGYTF
d_gene: -
j_gene: TRBJ1-2
abundance: -
v_gene: TRBV28

CDR3nt: TGTGCCAGCAGCCCTCGTGGCCGCCTCTCCTACGAGCAGTACTTC
CDR3aa: CASSPRGRLSYEQYF
d_gene: -
j_gene: TRBJ2-7
abundance: -
v_gene: TRBV9

CDR3nt: TGTGCCAGTAGTATGGGACGGACAGGGCTTTCACCCCTCCACTTT
CDR3aa: CASSMGRTGLSPLHF
d_gene: TRBD1
j_gene: TRBJ1-6
abundance: -
v_gene: TRBV19

CDR3nt: TGTGCCAGCAGTTTTAGCAGCTCTGGAAACACCATATATTTT
CDR3aa: CASSFSSSGNTIYF
d_gene: -
j_gene: TRBJ1-3
abundance: -
v_gene: TRBV28

CDR3nt: TGCAGCGTCTGGGTTTGGGGAAAATTTAACTATGGCTACACCTTC
CDR3aa: CSVWVWGKFNYGYTF
d_gene: -
j_gene: TRBJ1-2
abundance: -
v_gene: TRBV29-1

CDR3nt: TGTGCCAGCAGCTTGGAAAGCGGGACCTACGAGCAGTACTTC
CDR3aa: CASSLESGTYEQYF
d_gene: TRBD2
j_gene: TRBJ2-7
abundance: -
v_gene: TRBV5-4

CDR3nt: TGCGCCAGCAGCCCCTCTTCGGGGGGTACTGAAGCTTTCTTT
CDR3aa: CASSPSSGGTEAFF
d_gene: -
j_gene: TRBJ1-1
abundance: -
v_gene: TRBV4-1

CDR3nt: TGTGCCAGCAGCTCCTCGGACAGGATTAATGAAAAACTGTTTTTT
CDR3aa: CASSSSDRINEKLFF
d_gene: TRBD1
j_gene: TRBJ1-4
abundance: few
v_gene: TRBV7-6

CDR3nt: TGTGCCAGCAGCTTAGATCCCAAAGGACTAGCGGAGAACACCGGGGAGCTGTTTTTT
CDR3aa: CASSLDPKGLAENTGELFF
d_gene: TRBD2
j_gene: TRBJ2-2
abundance: -
v_gene: TRBV11-2

CDR3nt: TGTGCCAGCAGTTTATTTTCTTCGGGACTGTACAATGAGCAGTTCTTC
CDR3aa: CASSLFSSGLYNEQFF
d_gene: -
j_gene: TRBJ2-1
abundance: -
v_gene: TRBV27

CDR3nt: TGTGCCAGCAGCTTTTATCGGGGGAGCGATAACACCGGGGAGCTGTTTTTT
CDR3aa: CASSFYRGSDNTGELFF
d_gene: -
j_gene: TRBJ2-2
abundance: -
v_gene: TRBV7-9

CDR3nt: TGCGCCAGCAGTGTGGGAAAGCAGTTCTTC
CDR3aa: CASSVGKQFF
d_gene: -
j_gene: TRBJ2-1
abundance: once
v_gene: TRBV10-1

CDR3nt: TGTGCCAGCAGCCCTTTTGGGCGAGGGGAATACAATGAGCAGTTCTTC
CDR3aa: CASSPFGRGEYNEQFF
d_gene: -
j_gene: TRBJ2-1
abundance: -
v_gene: TRBV7-2

CDR3nt: TGTGCCAGCAGCCCCGAGTCATGGACTAGTAAACTCTTC
CDR3aa: CASSPESWTSKLF
d_gene: TRBD2
j_gene: TRBJ2-1
abundance: -
v_gene: TRBV6-6

CDR3nt: TGTGCCAGCAGCTTAAGGTTACAAGAGACCCAGTACTTC
CDR3aa: CASSLRLQETQYF
d_gene: -
j_gene: TRBJ2-5
abundance: -
v_gene: TRBV5-4

CDR3nt: TGTGCCAGCAGTGAGGGCTACAACTATGGCTACACCTTC
CDR3aa: CASSEGYNYGYTF
d_gene: -
j_gene: TRBJ1-2
abundance: -
v_gene: TRBV6-1

CDR3nt: TGCAGCGTAATGGACACTGAAGCTTTCTTT
CDR3aa: CSVMDTEAFF
d_gene: -
j_gene: TRBJ1-1
abundance: -
v_gene: TRBV29-1

CDR3nt: TGTGCCAGCTCACCACCCCTTAGCTACGAGCAGTACTTC
CDR3aa: CASSPPLSYEQYF
d_gene: -
j_gene: TRBJ2-7
abundance: -
v_gene: TRBV18

CDR3nt: TGTGCCAGCAGTTTGAGGGCTGGGAACACTGAAGCTTTCTTT
CDR3aa: CASSLRAGNTEAFF
d_gene: -
j_gene: TRBJ1-1
abundance: once
v_gene: TRBV28

CDR3nt: TGTGCCAGCAGTGAAGCGTGGCAGGGGTTTACAGATACGCAGTATTTT
CDR3aa: CASSEAWQGFTDTQYF
d_gene: -
j_gene: TRBJ2-3
abundance: -
v_gene: TRBV6-1

CDR3nt: TGTGCCAGCACCTACCCGACAGGGGGAGGCTCCGGGGAGCTGTTTTTT
CDR3aa: CASTYPTGGGSGELFF
d_gene: TRBD1
j_gene: TRBJ2-2
abundance: -
v_gene: TRBV7-8

CDR3nt: TGTGCCAGCAGTTACGATGGGAACTATAATTCACCCCTCCACTTT
CDR3aa: CASSYDGNYNSPLHF
d_gene: -
j_gene: TRBJ1-6
abundance: once
v_gene: TRBV6-5

CDR3nt: TGTGCCAGCAGCTTTTACCCGCGGGACGAGCAGTACTTC
CDR3aa: CASSFYPRDEQYF
d_gene: -
j_gene: TRBJ2-7
abundance: -
v_gene: TRBV7-2

CDR3nt: TGTGCCAGCAGTTTCGCCCTAGCGGAGGTCGCTTGGGATACGCAGTATTTT
CDR3aa: CASSFALAEVAWDTQYF
d_gene: TRBD2
j_gene: TRBJ2-3
abundance: -
v_gene: TRBV28

CDR3nt: TGTGCCAGCAGCTTGGAAGAGAGCTACGAGCAGTACTTC
CDR3aa: CASSLEESYEQYF
d_gene: -
j_gene: TRBJ2-7
abundance: -
v_gene: TRBV13

CDR3nt: TGCGCCAGCAGCCAAGATGGGCAGGGGGCAAACCCATCGGAACTATATGGCTACACCTTC
CDR3aa: CASSQDGQGANPSELYGYTF
d_gene: TRBD1
j_gene: TRBJ1-2
abundance: -
v_gene: TRBV4-1

CDR3nt: TGTGCCAGCAGTTTAAGGGGCGACGATCAGCCCCAGCATTTT
CDR3aa: CASSLRGDDQPQHF
d_gene: -
j_gene: TRBJ1-5
abundance: -
v_gene: TRBV28

CDR3nt: TGTGCCAGCAGCGTAGCTTTTAGCCAAGAGACCCAGTACTTC
CDR3aa: CASSVAFSQETQYF
d_gene: -
j_gene: TRBJ2-5
abundance: -
v_gene: TRBV9

CDR3nt: TGTGCCAGCAGCTTAGTCCTTGGCATACCTTTCTATGGCTACACCTTC
CDR3aa: CASSLVLGIPFYGYTF
d_gene: -
j_gene: TRBJ1-2
abundance: -
v_gene: TRBV11-2